The entry below describes one T cell receptor (beta chain). Its antigen is still unknown. This sample stems from a study of T cell clonotyping in hematopoietic cell transplantation. The CDR3 is made up of 20 amino acids. Trimming cost V 3 bases and J 0 bases, with 23 bases left between them. The germline V gene encodes CDR1 SGHVS and CDR2 FQNEAQ. The assay was immunoSEQ multiplex PCR, and TCRdb's table has in-frame clones only and misses some. The sample carries 30,000 to 45,000 clones, around 90% recorded once. General study points: Broader posttransplant TCR repertoire diversity was predicted by graft donor and pretransplant recipient Inverse Simpson Index values. Few recipient clonotypes overlapped donors; over 95% were de novo at given depth. After transplant, recipient diversity fell while pathologically expanded clonotypes grew through day 180. CD4 and CD8 repertoire contributions could not be separated without sorting.

The chain recombines TRBV7-8 with TRBJ2-2, with D perhaps TRBD1 (6 bases). Sequencing was carried out using peripheral blood mononuclear cells. The clonotype was recovered from a woman in her thirties or forties in good health. Some clones in this sample may be carry-over from other donors' samples. The CDR3 DNA reads as TGTGCCAGCAGCTTTGCGTCGGGACACCTAGAACCGTCGAACACCGGGGAGCTGTTTTTT. Protein product: CASSFASGHLEPSNTGELFF.